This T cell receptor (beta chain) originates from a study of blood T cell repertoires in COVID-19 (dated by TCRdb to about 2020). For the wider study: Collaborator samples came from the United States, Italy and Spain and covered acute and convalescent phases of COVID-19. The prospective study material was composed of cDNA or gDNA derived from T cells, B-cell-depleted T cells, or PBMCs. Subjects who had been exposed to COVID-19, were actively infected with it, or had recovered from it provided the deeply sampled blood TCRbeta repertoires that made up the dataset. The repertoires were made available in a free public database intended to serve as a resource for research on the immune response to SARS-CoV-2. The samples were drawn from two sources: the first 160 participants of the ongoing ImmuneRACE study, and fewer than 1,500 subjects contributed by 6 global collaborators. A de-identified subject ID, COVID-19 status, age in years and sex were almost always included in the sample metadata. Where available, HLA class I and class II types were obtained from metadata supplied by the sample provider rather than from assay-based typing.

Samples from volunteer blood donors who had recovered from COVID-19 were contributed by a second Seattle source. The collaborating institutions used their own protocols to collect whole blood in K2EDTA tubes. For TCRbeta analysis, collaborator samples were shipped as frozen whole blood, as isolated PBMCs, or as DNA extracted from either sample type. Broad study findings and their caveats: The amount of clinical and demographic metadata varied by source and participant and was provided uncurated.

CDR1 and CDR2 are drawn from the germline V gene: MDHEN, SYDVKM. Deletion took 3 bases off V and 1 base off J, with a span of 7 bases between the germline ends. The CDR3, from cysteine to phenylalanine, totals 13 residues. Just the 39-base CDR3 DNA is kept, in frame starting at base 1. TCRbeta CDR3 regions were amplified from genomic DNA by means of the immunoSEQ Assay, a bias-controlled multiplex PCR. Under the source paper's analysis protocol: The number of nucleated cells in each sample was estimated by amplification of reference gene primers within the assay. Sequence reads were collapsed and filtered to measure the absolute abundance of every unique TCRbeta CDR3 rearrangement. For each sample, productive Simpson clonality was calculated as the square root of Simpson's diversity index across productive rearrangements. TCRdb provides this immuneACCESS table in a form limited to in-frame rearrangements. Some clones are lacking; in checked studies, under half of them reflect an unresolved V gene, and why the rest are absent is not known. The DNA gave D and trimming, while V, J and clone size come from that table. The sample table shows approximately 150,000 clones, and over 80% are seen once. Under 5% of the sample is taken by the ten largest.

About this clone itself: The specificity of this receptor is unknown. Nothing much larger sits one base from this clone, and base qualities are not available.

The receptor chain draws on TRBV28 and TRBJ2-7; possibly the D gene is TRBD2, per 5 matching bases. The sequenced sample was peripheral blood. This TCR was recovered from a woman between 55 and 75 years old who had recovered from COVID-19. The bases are TGTGCCAGCAGTTTTTCGGGGTCCTACGAGCAGTACTTC. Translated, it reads CASSFSGSYEQYF.